This T cell receptor (beta chain) was captured in a study of response to subunit inactivated influenza vaccine. Regarding the study as a whole: Seasonal influenza vaccination, on each occasion, was suggested by the authors to recruit few new T cells.

TCRdb used MiXCR to reprocess the RT-PCR reads, holding one entry per CDR3 protein. The sample carries 550,000 to 800,000 distinct CDR3 sequences, roughly 14% recorded once. This clonotype has only a few counts. The antigen is undetermined. This clonotype originated in a man aged 45-65 years who received an inactivated influenza vaccine. This sample comprised PBMCs from blood, obtained around 14 days before vaccination.

In DNA form, the CDR3 reads TGCGCCAGCAGCTTGTGGGACAGCTCCCAGGGAGAGACCCAGTACTTC. It yields the protein CASSLWDSSQGETQYF. V gene TRBV5-1 combines with J gene TRBJ2-5; 7 bases line up with TRBD1. Germline trimming cut 1 base from V and 4 bases from J; bases unmatched to any gene: 10. The CDR3 has 16 residues. Germline CDR1 SGHRS, CDR2 YFSETQ.